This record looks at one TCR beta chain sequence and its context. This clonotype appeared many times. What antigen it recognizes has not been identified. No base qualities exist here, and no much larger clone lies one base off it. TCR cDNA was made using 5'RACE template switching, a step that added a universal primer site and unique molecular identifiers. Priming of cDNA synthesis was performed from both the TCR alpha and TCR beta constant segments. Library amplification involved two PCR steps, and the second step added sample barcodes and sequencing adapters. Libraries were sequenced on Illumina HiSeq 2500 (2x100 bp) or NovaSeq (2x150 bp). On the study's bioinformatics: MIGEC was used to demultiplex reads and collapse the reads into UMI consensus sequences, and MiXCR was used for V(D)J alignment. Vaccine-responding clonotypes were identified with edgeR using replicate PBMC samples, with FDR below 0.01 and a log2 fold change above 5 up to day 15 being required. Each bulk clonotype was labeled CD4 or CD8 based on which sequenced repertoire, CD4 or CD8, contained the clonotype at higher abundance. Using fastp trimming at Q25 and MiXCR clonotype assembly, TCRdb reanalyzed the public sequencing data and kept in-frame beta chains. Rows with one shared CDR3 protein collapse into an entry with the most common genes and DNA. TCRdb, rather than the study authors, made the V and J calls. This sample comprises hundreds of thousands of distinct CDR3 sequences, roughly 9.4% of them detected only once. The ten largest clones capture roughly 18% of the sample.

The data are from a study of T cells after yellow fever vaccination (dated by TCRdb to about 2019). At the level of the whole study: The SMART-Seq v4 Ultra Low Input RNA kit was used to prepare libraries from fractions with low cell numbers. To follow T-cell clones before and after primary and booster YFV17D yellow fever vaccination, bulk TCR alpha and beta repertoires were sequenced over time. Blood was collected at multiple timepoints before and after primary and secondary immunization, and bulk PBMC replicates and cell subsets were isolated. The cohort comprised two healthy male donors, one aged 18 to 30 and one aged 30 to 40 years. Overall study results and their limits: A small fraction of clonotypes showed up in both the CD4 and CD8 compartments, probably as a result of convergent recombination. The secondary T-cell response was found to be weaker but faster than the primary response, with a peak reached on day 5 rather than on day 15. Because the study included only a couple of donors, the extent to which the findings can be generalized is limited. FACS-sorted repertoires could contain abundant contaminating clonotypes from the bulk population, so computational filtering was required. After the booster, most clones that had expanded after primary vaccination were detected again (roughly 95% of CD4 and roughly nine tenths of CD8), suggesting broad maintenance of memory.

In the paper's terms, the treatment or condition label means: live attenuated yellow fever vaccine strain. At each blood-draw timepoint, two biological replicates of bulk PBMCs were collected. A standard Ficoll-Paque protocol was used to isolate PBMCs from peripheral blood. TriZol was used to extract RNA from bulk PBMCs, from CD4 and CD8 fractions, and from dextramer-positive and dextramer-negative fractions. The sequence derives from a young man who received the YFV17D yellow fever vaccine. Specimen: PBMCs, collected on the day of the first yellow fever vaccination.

The CDR3 region: CASSEKIYDEQYF. The base sequence is TGTGCCAGCAGCGAGAAGATCTACGACGAGCAGTACTTC. The chain was built from TRBV6-6 and TRBJ2-7; confidence is insufficient to name the D gene. The CDR3 contains 13 residues, cysteine and phenylalanine counted. Only the CDR3 DNA is retained, 39 bases long and in frame from the first base. The germline V gene (reference sequence) sets CDR1 to MNHNY and CDR2 to SVGAGI. Trimming costs V 6 bases and J 5 bases, and their ends lie 14 bases apart.